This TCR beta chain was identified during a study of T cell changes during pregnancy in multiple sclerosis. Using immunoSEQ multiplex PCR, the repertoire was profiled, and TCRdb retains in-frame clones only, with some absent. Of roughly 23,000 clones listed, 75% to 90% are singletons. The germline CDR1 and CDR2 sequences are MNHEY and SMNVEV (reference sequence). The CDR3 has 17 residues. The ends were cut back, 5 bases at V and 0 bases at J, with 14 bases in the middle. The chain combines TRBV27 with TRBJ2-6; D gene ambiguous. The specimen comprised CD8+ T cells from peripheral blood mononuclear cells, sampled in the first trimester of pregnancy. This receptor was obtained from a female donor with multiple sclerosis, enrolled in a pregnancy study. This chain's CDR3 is CASSPTPVRSGANVLTF. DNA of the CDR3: TGTGCCAGCAGTCCCACCCCCGTGCGCTCTGGGGCCAACGTCCTGACTTTC.